The 30 T cell receptor beta chains in this list originate from one sample, sequenced in a study of blood T cell repertoires in COVID-19. Some clones are missing from TCRdb's copy, which holds only in-frame ones; the method was immunoSEQ multiplex PCR. The repertoire holds about 200,000 clones, approximately 81% seen once, with approximately 19% in the top ten. The specimen sequenced was PBMCs or T cells enriched from blood (not recorded which). The receptors stem from a man aged 35-49 years who had recovered from COVID-19.

The V and J genes are TRBV28 and TRBJ1-2; D unresolved. Germline CDR1 and CDR2: MDHEN and SYDVKM. V shed 6 bases and J shed 4 bases, with 12 bases lying between them. This CDR3 has 13 residues. The CDR3 sequence: CASRPGSLYGYTF. CDR3 nucleotide sequence: TGTGCCAGCAGACCGGGTTCCCTCTATGGCTACACCTTC.

This CDR3 is CASSFSDRVGYGYTF. In nucleotides, the CDR3 is TGTGCCAGCAGCTTTTCCGACAGGGTTGGCTATGGCTACACCTTC. This sequence joins TRBV7-9 and TRBJ1-2; 7 bases fit TRBD1. V shed 3 bases and J 4 bases; nucleotides not matched to a gene: 8. Per the germline V gene, CDR1 is SEHNR and CDR2 is FQNEAQ (reference sequence). The CDR3 spans 15 residues.

This chain links TRBV28 with TRBJ1-1; D is possibly TRBD1 (5 bases). Looked up from germline, CDR1 is MDHEN and CDR2 is SYDVKM. V was clipped by 7 bases and J by 0 bases, with 15 bases between them. This CDR3 region has 15 residues. This chain's CDR3 is CASTHRKAVNTEAFF. CDR3 bases: TGTGCCAGCACCCACAGGAAGGCGGTGAACACTGAAGCTTTCTTT.

The chain is built from TRBV28 and TRBJ2-7, with 7 bases that match TRBD1. CDR1 is MDHEN and CDR2 is SYDVKM in the germline V gene. Losses at the gene ends were 5 bases for V and 3 bases for J; bases not matched to a gene: 7. The CDR3 length is 14 residues. This CDR3 reads CASSGRDRLYEQYF. As DNA, the CDR3 is TGTGCCAGCAGTGGACGGGACAGACTCTACGAGCAGTACTTC.

The DNA for the CDR3 is TGTGCCACCAGCAAGGGGGCCGTGGGCGAGCAGTACTTC. Amino acids: CATSKGAVGEQYF. The chain carries TRBV15 and TRBJ2-7, with 7 positions matching TRBD1. The ends lost 4 bases at V and 6 bases at J; junction bases unmatched: 6. The CDR3 runs to 13 residues. Germline assignment: CDR1 LNHNV and CDR2 YYDKDF (reference sequence).

This rearrangement joins TRBV6-1 to TRBJ1-6; possibly TRBD1 for D (6 bases). The CDR3 loop spans 15 amino acids. Germline V gives CDR1 MNHNS, CDR2 SASEGT. V was cut by 1 base and J by 5 bases, with 9 bases left in between. The CDR3 sequence: CASSEVQGNNSPLHF. The CDR3 DNA reads TGTGCCAGCAGTGAAGTACAGGGTAATAATTCACCCCTCCACTTT.

V usage is TRBV24-1 and J usage is TRBJ1-2; 10 bases map to TRBD1. The V gene end was trimmed by 0 bases and the J gene end by 7 bases; junction bases not matched to a gene: 4. The CDR3 is made up of 15 amino acids. The germline V gene encodes CDR1 KGHDR and CDR2 SFDVKD. The CDR3, as DNA: TGTGCCACCAGTGATTTGGGGGACAGGGGCGGTGGCTACACCTTC. Translated, it gives CATSDLGDRGGGYTF.

J is TRBJ1-1 and V is TRBV3-1 (or the pseudogene TRBV3-2); D gene uncertain. The germline CDR1 and CDR2 sequences are LGHDT and YNNKEL (reference sequence). The CDR3 loop spans 15 amino acids. Trimming left V 1 base short and J 1 base short, with 10 bases between. The CDR3 protein is CASSQGGAANTEAFF. The CDR3 DNA sequence: TGTGCCAGCAGCCAAGGCGGAGCCGCGAACACTGAAGCTTTCTTT.

The rearrangement links TRBV19 to TRBJ1-3, with D unclear. This CDR3 has 15 amino acids. Germline V CDR1 and CDR2: LNHDA, SQIVND (reference sequence). V gave up 2 bases and J gave up 0 bases, with 8 bases separating them. CDR3 bases: TGTGCCAGTAGTATATCCGTATTCTCTGGAAACACCATATATTTT. Translated, it gives CASSISVFSGNTIYF.

The chain has TRBV5-1 and TRBJ2-7; D might be TRBD1 (6 bases). The V gene lost 0 bases and the J gene lost 5 bases, with 12 bases spanning the gap. Germline V CDR1 and CDR2: SGHRS, YFSETQ. The CDR3 runs to 14 residues. In nucleotides, the CDR3 is TGCGCCAGCAGCTTGGGGGACATGGACAACGAGCAGTACTTC. Its translation is CASSLGDMDNEQYF.

This clone was recorded only once. This chain joins TRBV7-9 and TRBJ2-3, with TRBD2 matching 8 bases. V dropped 3 bases and J dropped 2; count of bases not matched to a gene: 10. This CDR3 is 17 amino acids long. Germline V gene sequence: CDR1 SEHNR, CDR2 FQNEAQ (reference sequence). CDR3 sequence: CASSLSSAGVHTDTQYF. CDR3 in DNA: TGTGCCAGCAGCTTGTCGTCAGCGGGAGTTCACACAGATACGCAGTATTTT.

This chain links TRBV19 with TRBJ2-7, with D maybe TRBD1 (5 bases). Trimming took 5 bases from V and 4 from J, leaving 15 bases between them. Germline lookup yields CDR1 LNHDA and CDR2 SQIVND (reference sequence). The CDR3 has 14 amino acids. The CDR3 DNA sequence: TGTGCCAGTAGTCGCCAACCAGGGCCGTACGAGCAGTACTTC. This encodes CASSRQPGPYEQYF.

The V and J genes are TRBV25-1 and TRBJ1-2; tentative D call: TRBD1 (6 bases). CDR1 and CDR2 (germline): MGHDK, SYGVNS. Trimming left V 2 bases short and J 4 bases short, with 11 bases between. The CDR3 runs 14 residues. This CDR3 is CASSEEQGLYGYTF. Here the CDR3 DNA reads TGTGCCAGCAGTGAAGAGCAGGGGCTCTATGGCTACACCTTC.

The CDR3 DNA is TGCGCCAGCAGTCGGGAAGTCGCCAGGGTAAGCTCCTACGAGCAGTACTTC. It translates to CASSREVARVSSYEQYF. The chain combines TRBV23-1 with TRBJ2-7; tentatively, D is TRBD1 (5 bases). TRBV23-1 is annotated as an ORF whose role is uncertain. Between the trimmed V and J ends, which lost 4 bases and 0 bases, there was a span of 19 bases. CDR3 length: 17 residues.

The J gene is TRBJ2-3, the V gene TRBV28, with D perhaps TRBD1 (5 bases). This CDR3 contains 16 residues. Germline V gives CDR1 MDHEN, CDR2 SYDVKM. V gave up 6 bases and J gave up 1 base, with 17 bases separating them. Written as DNA, the CDR3 is TGTGCCAGCAGCCAGGAGTGGGTAGGGGGCACAGATACGCAGTATTTT. Amino acid sequence: CASSQEWVGGTDTQYF. Supplemented by reference TRBV28 and TRBJ2-3, the full variable domain reads DVKVTQSSRYLVKRTGEKVFLECVQDMDHENMFWYRQDPGLGLRLIYFSYDVKMKEKGDIPEGYSVSREKKERFSLILESASTNQTSMYLCASSQEWVGGTDTQYFGPGTRLTVL.

In this sample, this clone turned up a few times. V gene TRBV14 combines with J gene TRBJ2-7; 11 nucleotides align to TRBD1. CDR1 SGHDN and CDR2 FVKESK come from the germline V gene. V was pared by 5 bases and J by 3 bases, with 6 bases of the junction left unmatched. This CDR3 is 15 amino acids long. The DNA of the CDR3 is TGTGCCAGCAGCGGTTGGACAGGGGGCAACTACGAGCAGTACTTC. Its translation is CASSGWTGGNYEQYF.

This clone was found a few times. The V and J genes are TRBV15 and TRBJ2-7; 7 bases match TRBD1. After removal of 0 bases from V and 0 bases from J, the junction contained 14 bases not matched to a gene. The germline gives CDR1 LNHNV, CDR2 YYDKDF (reference sequence). The length of the CDR3 is 19 residues. DNA of the CDR3: TGTGCCACCAGCAGAGATAAGGGGCTAGGGGGCTTAAGCTCCTACGAGCAGTACTTC. It yields the protein CATSRDKGLGGLSSYEQYF.

This chain joins TRBV4-1 and TRBJ1-4; no clear D. CDR3 length: 17 residues. V was shortened by 2 bases and J by 0 bases, with 13 bases between the two germline ends. Germline values: CDR1 MGHRA, CDR2 YSYEKL. CDR3 in DNA: TGCGCCAGCAGCCAAAGCGCAGAGACTGCAACTAATGAAAAACTGTTTTTT. It encodes CASSQSAETATNEKLFF.

The CDR3 DNA sequence: TGCGCCAGCAGCCAAGACACAGGGGACCAAGAGACCCAGTACTTC. Amino acids: CASSQDTGDQETQYF. The chain joins TRBV4-1 to TRBJ2-5, with TRBD1 matching 7 bases. Germline V gives CDR1 MGHRA, CDR2 YSYEKL. V was pared by 0 bases and J by 0 bases, with 1 base of the junction left unmatched. The CDR3 spans 15 residues.

The chain links TRBV5-6 to TRBJ2-3; 10 bases fit TRBD2. The CDR3 consists of 17 residues. V was clipped by 4 bases and J by 3 bases; unmatched bases: 11. Germline values: CDR1 SGHDT, CDR2 YYEEEE. The CDR3 here is CASSKKYRTSGTDTQYF. Written as DNA, the CDR3 is TGTGCCAGCAGCAAGAAGTACAGGACTAGCGGTACAGATACGCAGTATTTT. Full variable domain (remainder filled in from reference TRBV5-6 and TRBJ2-3): DAGVTQSPTHLIKTRGQQVTLRCSPKSGHDTVSWYQQALGQGPQFIFQYYEEEERQRGNFPDRFSGHQFPNYSSELNVNALLLGDSALYLCASSKKYRTSGTDTQYFGPGTRLTVL.

The V call is TRBV9, the J call TRBJ1-1; 8 bases are shared with TRBD1. This CDR3 spans 13 amino acids. The junction had 3 bases not matched to a gene; V was cut back by 7 bases and J by 1 base. Germline lookup yields CDR1 SGDLS and CDR2 YYNGEE. This CDR3 reads CASGGQGNTEAFF. The CDR3 DNA reads TGTGCCAGCGGTGGACAGGGGAACACTGAAGCTTTCTTT.

The chain recombines TRBV6-2 or TRBV6-3 with TRBJ2-5; TRBD1 might be the D (6 bases). CDR3 size: 17 residues. Trimming shortened V by 6 bases and J by 5 bases, and 25 bases separated the two germline ends. Germline V gives CDR1 MNHEY, CDR2 SVGEGT. CDR3 nucleotide sequence: TGTGCCAGCAGCCCTACTTTTGTCACAGGGATCGACGAGACCCAGTACTTC. It translates to CASSPTFVTGIDETQYF.

The chain couples TRBV19 to TRBJ1-5; D is possibly TRBD1 (5 bases). Trimming cost V 2 bases and J 1 base, with 12 bases left between them. The CDR3 sequence is 16 residues long. Germline lookup yields CDR1 LNHDA and CDR2 SQIVND (reference sequence). The CDR3 spells CASSIPLRGSNQPQHF. CDR3 in DNA: TGTGCCAGTAGTATACCCCTTAGGGGAAGCAATCAGCCCCAGCATTTT.

This chain links TRBV15 with TRBJ1-5; TRBD1 might be the D (5 bases). The CDR3 runs 16 residues. Trimming took 0 bases from V and 7 from J, leaving 16 bases between them. Germline CDR1 and CDR2: LNHNV and YYDKDF (reference sequence). The CDR3 nucleotides are TGTGCCACCAGCAGAGAGTTTTTAGGGGTAGGACAGCCCCAGCATTTT. Its protein is CATSREFLGVGQPQHF.

This clone was detected a few times. The chain uses TRBV28 and TRBJ2-1; 7 bases align to TRBD2. The CDR3 is 14 residues long. Trimming removed 6 bases from V and 5 bases from J; junction bases left unmatched: 7. Germline CDR1 and CDR2: MDHEN and SYDVKM. For the CDR3, the DNA is TGTGCCAGCAGGGGACTACCAGAGAACAATGAGCAGTTCTTC. As protein: CASRGLPENNEQFF.

The chain joins TRBV19 to TRBJ1-2, with a tentative D call TRBD1 (5 bases). The CDR3 contains 13 residues. CDR1 is LNHDA and CDR2 is SQIVND in the germline V gene (reference sequence). V lost 4 bases and J lost 5, with 11 bases in between. The chain's CDR3 is CASSRTLLYGYTF. In nucleotides, the CDR3 is TGTGCCAGTAGTAGGACACTTCTTTATGGCTACACCTTC.

The chain combines TRBV11-2 with TRBJ2-5, with TRBD2 matching over 11 bases. Losses at the gene ends were 5 bases for V and 6 bases for J; bases not matched to a gene: 14. The CDR3 has 17 residues. Per the germline V gene, CDR1 is SGHAT and CDR2 is FQNNGV. CDR3 coding DNA: TGTGCCAGCAGCGCCACCTCCGGGACTAGCGGTAAGAAGACCCAGTACTTC. Translating gives CASSATSGTSGKKTQYF.

The chain joins TRBV28 to TRBJ1-5; TRBD1 might be the D (6 bases). The CDR3 contains 14 residues. The germline V gene has CDR1 MDHEN and CDR2 SYDVKM. Trimming removed 7 bases from V and 3 bases from J, with 13 bases in between. For the CDR3, the DNA is TGTGCCAGCACCCTCCGGGGGGCCAATCAGCCCCAGCATTTT. Translated: CASTLRGANQPQHF.

The chain recombines TRBV7-6 with TRBJ2-1; 7 positions agree with TRBD2. The ends lost 5 bases at V and 3 bases at J; junction bases unmatched: 16. Per germline, CDR1 SGHVS and CDR2 FNYEAQ. CDR3 length: 18 amino acids. CDR3 coding DNA: TGTGCCAGCAGCCGACTCATATCCCCGGGACTACGCTACAATGAGCAGTTCTTC. Encoded protein: CASSRLISPGLRYNEQFF.

This clone showed up just once. CDR3 protein: CASTSGRASGPGRYNEQFF. The CDR3 DNA sequence: TGTGCCAGCACCTCAGGGCGGGCTAGCGGACCCGGAAGATACAATGAGCAGTTCTTC. The rearrangement uses TRBV11-2 and TRBJ2-1; TRBD2 agrees at 7 bases. Trimming cost V 7 bases and J 4 bases; bases outside gene matches: 22. The length of the CDR3 is 19 residues. Germline V CDR1 and CDR2: SGHAT, FQNNGV.